This T cell receptor beta chain originates from a study of blood T cell repertoires in COVID-19. TCRdb's copy holds only in-frame clones and misses some; the assay was immunoSEQ multiplex PCR. The sample carries roughly 17,000 clones, approximately 90% recorded once. V lost 1 base and J lost 4, with 10 bases in between. CDR1 is LNHNV, CDR2 YYDKDF, per germline (reference sequence). The CDR3 contains 14 residues. Source material: peripheral blood. The chain carries TRBV15 and TRBJ1-1; TRBD1 is a possible D gene (5 bases). This TCR came from a man aged 80 or over with acute or convalescent COVID-19. The DNA for the CDR3 is TGTGCCACCAGCAGAGGAGGGGAGGGCACTGAAGCTTTCTTT. Protein sequence: CATSRGGEGTEAFF.